This section outlines one T cell receptor beta chain sequence together with its context. Its specificity is not known. Method: immunoSEQ multiplex PCR; TCRdb's copy keeps in-frame clones and lacks some. This sample has about 79,000 clones, with roughly 80% found just once. This CDR3 is 12 amino acids long. Trimming pared 6 bases from V and 6 bases from J, leaving 13 bases between. The germline CDR1 and CDR2 sequences are SQVTM and ANQGSEA. This record comes from a study of vaccination effects on CD4 cells after COVID-19. Antigen-specific CD4+ T cells expanded by the ViraFEST assay with viral peptide pools were then sequenced. CD4+ T cell isolation took place after approximately 11 days of culture.

This receptor was obtained from a human donor who received a COVID-19 vaccine. Sequencing was performed on CD4+ T cells from PBMCs cultured with HCoV-229E spike peptides, taken before COVID-19 vaccination. V gene TRBV29-1 combines with J gene TRBJ2-3; tentatively, D is TRBD1 or TRBD2 (5 bases each). CDR3 DNA sequence: TGCAGCGTAGACATCGGGACCGATACGCAGTATTTT. This gives the protein CSVDIGTDTQYF.